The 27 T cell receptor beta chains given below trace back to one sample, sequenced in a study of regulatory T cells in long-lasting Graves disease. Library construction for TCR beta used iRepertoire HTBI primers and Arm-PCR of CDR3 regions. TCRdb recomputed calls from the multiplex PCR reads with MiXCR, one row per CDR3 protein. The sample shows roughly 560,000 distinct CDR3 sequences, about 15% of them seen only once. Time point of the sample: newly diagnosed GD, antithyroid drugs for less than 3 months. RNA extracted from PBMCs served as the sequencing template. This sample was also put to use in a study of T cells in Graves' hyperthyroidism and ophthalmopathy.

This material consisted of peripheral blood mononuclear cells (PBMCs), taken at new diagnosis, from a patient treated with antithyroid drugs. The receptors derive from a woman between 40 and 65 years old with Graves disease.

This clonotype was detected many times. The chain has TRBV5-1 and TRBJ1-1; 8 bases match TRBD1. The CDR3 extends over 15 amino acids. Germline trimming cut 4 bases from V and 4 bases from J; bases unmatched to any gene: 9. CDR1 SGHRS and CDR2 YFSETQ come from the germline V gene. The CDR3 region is CASSKEQGEATEAFF. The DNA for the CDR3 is TGCGCCAGCAGCAAAGAACAGGGGGAGGCCACTGAAGCTTTCTTT.

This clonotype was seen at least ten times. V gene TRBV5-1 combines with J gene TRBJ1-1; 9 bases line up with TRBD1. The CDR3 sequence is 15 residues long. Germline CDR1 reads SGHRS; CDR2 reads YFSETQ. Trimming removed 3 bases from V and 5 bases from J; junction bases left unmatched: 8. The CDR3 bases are TGCGCCAGCAGCTGGGGAACAGGGGGCCGGACTGAAGCTTTCTTT. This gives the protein CASSWGTGGRTEAFF.

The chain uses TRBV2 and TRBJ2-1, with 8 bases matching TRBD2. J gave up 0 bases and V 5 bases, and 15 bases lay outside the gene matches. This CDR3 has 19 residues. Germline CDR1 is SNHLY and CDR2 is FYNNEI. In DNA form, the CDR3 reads TGTGCCAGCAGTTTTGTAGGGGTTAGCGGGGCCAGCTCCTACAATGAGCAGTTCTTC. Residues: CASSFVGVSGASSYNEQFF.

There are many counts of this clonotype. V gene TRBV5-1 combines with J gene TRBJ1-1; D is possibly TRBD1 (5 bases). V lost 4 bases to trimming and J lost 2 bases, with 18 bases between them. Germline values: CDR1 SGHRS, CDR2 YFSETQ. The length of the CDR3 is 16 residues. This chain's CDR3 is CASSPFDGGVNTEAFF. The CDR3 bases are TGCGCCAGCAGCCCCTTTGATGGGGGGGTTAACACTGAAGCTTTCTTT.

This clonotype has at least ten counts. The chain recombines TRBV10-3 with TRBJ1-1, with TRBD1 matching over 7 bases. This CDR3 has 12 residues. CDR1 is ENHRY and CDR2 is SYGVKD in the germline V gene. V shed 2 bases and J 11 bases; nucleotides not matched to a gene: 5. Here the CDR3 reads CAISEGQVAAFF. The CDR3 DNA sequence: TGTGCCATCAGTGAGGGACAGGTGGCCGCTTTCTTT.

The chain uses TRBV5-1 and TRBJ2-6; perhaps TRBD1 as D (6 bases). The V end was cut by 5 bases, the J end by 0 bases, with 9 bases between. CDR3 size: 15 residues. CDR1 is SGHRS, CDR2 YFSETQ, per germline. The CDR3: CASRQGSSGANVLTF. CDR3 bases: TGCGCCAGCAGGCAGGGGTCCTCTGGGGCCAACGTCCTGACTTTC.

As DNA, the CDR3 is TGTGCCAGCAGTGACCCCGGGACATTCATCCACACCTTC. It codes for CASSDPGTFIHTF. The chain links TRBV7-9 to TRBJ1-2; TRBD1 is a possible D gene (6 bases). CDR1 is SEHNR and CDR2 is FQNEAQ in the germline V gene (reference sequence). The CDR3 contains 13 residues. V lost 6 bases and J 12 bases, leaving 20 bases between the germline ends.

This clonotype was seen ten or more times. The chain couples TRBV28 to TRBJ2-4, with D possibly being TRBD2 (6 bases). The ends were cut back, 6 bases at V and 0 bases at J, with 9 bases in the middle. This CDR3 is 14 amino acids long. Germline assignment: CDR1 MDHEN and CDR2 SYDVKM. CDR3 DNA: TGTGCCAGCAGGCAGGGAGGAGCCAAAAACATTCAGTACTTC. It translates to CASRQGGAKNIQYF.

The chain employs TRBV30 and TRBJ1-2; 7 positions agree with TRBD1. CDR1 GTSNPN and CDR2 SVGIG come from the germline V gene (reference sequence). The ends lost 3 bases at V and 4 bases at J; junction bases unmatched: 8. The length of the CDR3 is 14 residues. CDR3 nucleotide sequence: TGTGCCTGGAGGCCGATGGGACAGTTCTATGGCTACACCTTC. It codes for CAWRPMGQFYGYTF.

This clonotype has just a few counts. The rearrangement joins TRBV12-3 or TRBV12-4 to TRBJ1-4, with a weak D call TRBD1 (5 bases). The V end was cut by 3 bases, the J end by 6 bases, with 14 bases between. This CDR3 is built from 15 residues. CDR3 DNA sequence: TGTGCCAGCAGTTTGGGTGGGGGGGTTTATGAAAAACTGTTTTTT. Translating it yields CASSLGGGVYEKLFF.

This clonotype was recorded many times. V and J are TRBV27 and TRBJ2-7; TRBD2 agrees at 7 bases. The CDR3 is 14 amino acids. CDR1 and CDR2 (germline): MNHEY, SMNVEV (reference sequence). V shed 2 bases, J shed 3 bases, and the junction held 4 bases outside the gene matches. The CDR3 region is CASSLVGTNYEQYF. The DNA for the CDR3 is TGTGCCAGCAGTTTAGTTGGGACTAACTACGAGCAGTACTTC.

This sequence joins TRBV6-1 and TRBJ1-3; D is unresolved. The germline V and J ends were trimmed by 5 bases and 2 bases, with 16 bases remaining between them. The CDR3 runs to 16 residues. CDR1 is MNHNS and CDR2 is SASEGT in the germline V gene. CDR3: CASSHLLGPPGNTIYF. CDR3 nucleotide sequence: TGTGCCAGCAGTCACCTCTTGGGCCCTCCTGGAAACACCATATATTTT.

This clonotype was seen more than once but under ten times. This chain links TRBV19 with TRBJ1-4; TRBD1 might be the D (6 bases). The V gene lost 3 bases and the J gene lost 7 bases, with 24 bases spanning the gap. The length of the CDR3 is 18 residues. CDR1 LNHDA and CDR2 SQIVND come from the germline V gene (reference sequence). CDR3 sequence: CASSMVRQATWDSEKLFF. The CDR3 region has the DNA TGTGCCAGTAGTATGGTCCGACAGGCAACATGGGATAGTGAAAAACTGTTTTTT.

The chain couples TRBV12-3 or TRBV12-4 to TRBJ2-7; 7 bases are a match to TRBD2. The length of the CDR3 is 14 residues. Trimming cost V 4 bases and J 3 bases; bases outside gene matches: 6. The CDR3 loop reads CASSWWEGNYEQYF. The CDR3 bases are TGTGCCAGCAGTTGGTGGGAGGGGAACTACGAGCAGTACTTC.

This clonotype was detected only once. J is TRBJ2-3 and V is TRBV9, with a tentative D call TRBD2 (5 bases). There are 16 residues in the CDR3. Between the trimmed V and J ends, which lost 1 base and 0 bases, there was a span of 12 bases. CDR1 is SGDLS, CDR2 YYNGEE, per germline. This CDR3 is CASSVNPGISTDTQYF. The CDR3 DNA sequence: TGTGCCAGCAGCGTAAACCCGGGGATAAGCACAGATACGCAGTATTTT.

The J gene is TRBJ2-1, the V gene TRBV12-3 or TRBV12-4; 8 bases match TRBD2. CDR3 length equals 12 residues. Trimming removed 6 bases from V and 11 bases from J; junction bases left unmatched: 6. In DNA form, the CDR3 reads TGTGCCAGCAGCCCCGGCGGGGGGAAGCAGTTCTTC. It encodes CASSPGGGKQFF.

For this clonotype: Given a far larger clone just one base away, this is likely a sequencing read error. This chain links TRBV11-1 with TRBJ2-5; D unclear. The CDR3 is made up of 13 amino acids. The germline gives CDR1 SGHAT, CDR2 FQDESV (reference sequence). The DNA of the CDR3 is TGTGCCAGCAGCTTAGGGTACCAAGGGACCCAGTACTTC. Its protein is CASSLGYQGTQYF.

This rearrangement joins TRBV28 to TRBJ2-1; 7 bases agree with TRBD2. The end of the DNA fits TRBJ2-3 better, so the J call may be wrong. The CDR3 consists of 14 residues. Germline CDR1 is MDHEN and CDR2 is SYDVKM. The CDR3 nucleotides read TGTGCCAGCAGTCCGGGGGGTCCCCCGGATACGCAGTATTTT. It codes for CASSPGGPPDTQYF.

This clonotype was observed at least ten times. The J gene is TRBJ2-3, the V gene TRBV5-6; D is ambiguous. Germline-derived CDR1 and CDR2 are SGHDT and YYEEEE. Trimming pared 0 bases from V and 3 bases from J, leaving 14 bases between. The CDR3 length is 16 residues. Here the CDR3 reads CASSLGGGAKTDTQYF. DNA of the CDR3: TGTGCCAGCAGCTTGGGAGGCGGTGCAAAGACAGATACGCAGTATTTT.

The CDR3 protein is CASSSLAGEQPQHF. CDR3 sequence (DNA): TGCGCCAGCAGCTCCCTGGCAGGCGAGCAGCCCCAGCATTTT. The chain uses TRBV5-1 and TRBJ1-5; D unclear. The CDR3 spans 14 residues. CDR1 and CDR2 (germline): SGHRS, YFSETQ. Trimming removed 3 bases at V and 7 bases at J, with 14 bases between.

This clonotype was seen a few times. This CDR3 reads CASSPGQVVLNTEAFF. CDR3 bases: TGTGCCAGCTCACCTGGACAGGTGGTTTTGAACACTGAAGCTTTCTTT. The rearrangement links TRBV18 to TRBJ1-1, with 7 bases aligning to TRBD1. The V gene end was trimmed by 3 bases and the J gene end by 0 bases; junction bases not matched to a gene: 7. This CDR3 is built from 16 residues. The germline gives CDR1 KGHSH, CDR2 LQKENI. Based on the CDR3 plus reference TRBV18 and TRBJ1-1, the full variable domain is NAGVMQNPRHLVRRRGQEARLRCSPMKGHSHVYWYRQLPEEGLKFMVYLQKENIIDESGMPKERFSAEFPKEGPSILRIQQVVRGDSAAYFCASSPGQVVLNTEAFFGQGTRLTVV.

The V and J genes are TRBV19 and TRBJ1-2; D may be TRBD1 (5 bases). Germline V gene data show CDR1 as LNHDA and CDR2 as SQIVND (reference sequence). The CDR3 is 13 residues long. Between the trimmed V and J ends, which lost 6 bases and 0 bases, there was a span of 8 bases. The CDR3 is CASRTASNYGYTF. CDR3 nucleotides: TGTGCCAGTAGGACAGCATCTAACTATGGCTACACCTTC.

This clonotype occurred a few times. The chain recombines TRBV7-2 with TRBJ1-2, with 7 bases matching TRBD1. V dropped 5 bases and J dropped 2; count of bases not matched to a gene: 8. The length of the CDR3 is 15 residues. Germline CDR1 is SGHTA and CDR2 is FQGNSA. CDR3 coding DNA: TGTGCCAGCAGCACCCAGACAGGGTTGAACTATGGCTACACCTTC. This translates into CASSTQTGLNYGYTF.

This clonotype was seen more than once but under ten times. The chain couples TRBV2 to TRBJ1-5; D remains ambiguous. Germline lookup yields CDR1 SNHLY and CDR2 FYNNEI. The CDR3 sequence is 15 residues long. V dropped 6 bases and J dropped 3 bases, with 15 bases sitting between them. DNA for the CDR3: TGTGCCAGCAGCTTTAATTACAGTGACAATCAGCCCCAGCATTTT. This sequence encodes CASSFNYSDNQPQHF.

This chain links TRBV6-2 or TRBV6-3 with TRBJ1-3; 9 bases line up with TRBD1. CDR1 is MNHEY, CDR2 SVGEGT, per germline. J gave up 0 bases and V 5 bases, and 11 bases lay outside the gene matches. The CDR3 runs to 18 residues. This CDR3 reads CASSARPGTGNSGNTIYF. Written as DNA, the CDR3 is TGTGCCAGCAGTGCCCGCCCCGGGACAGGGAACTCTGGAAACACCATATATTTT.

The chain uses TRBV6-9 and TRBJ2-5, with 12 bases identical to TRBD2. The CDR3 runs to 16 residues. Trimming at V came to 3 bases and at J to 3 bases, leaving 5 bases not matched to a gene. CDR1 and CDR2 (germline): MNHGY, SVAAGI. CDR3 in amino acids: CASSYSLAGGKETQYF. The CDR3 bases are TGTGCCAGCAGTTACTCACTAGCGGGGGGTAAAGAGACCCAGTACTTC.

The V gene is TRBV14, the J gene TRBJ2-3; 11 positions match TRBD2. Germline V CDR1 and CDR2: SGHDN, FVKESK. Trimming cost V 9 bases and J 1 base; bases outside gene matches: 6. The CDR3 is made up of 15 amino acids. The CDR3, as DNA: TGTGCCAGTGCTAGCGGGGGGCCGGGCACAGATACGCAGTATTTT. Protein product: CASASGGPGTDTQYF.